This is a list of T cell receptor beta chains from one sample in a study of T cells in Graves' hyperthyroidism and ophthalmopathy. From the multiplex PCR reads, TCRdb called clonotypes with MiXCR, one entry per CDR3 protein. Among some 760,000 distinct CDR3 sequences, 13% to 15% were seen once, and the ten largest hold about 10%. The sample consisted of blood. The receptors come from a young woman with Graves' hyperthyroidism. Both conserved end residues are part of each CDR3. D genes are given only for firm matches. Rows give clone size only sometimes, using once, few, many, or a class for an expanded clone.

D gene	V gene	J gene	clone size	CDR3 protein	CDR3 DNA
.	TRBV27	TRBJ1-1	few	CASRWEGVNTEAFF	TGTGCCAGCAGGTGGGAGGGTGTGAACACTGAAGCTTTCTTT
TRBD2	TRBV28	TRBJ2-1	many	CASSRGTTSYNEQFF	TGTGCCAGCAGCCGCGGGACTACATCCTACAATGAGCAGTTCTTC
TRBD2	TRBV7-9	TRBJ2-1	.	CASSFSGSPEVHEQFF	TGTGCCAGCAGCTTTAGCGGGAGCCCGGAGGTGCATGAGCAGTTCTTC
.	TRBV29-1	TRBJ2-5	.	CAWHSGDRETQYF	TGCGCCTGGCATTCCGGTGATCGGGAGACCCAGTACTTC
.	TRBV29-1	TRBJ1-2	few	CSVFYGVRGNNYGYTF	TGCAGCGTGTTCTATGGGGTTAGAGGGAATAACTATGGCTACACCTTC
TRBD2	TRBV3-1	TRBJ2-7	many	CASSQRGRASYEQYF	TGTGCCAGCAGCCAACGCGGGAGGGCCTCCTACGAGCAGTACTTC
.	TRBV6-2/TRBV6-3	TRBJ2-2	.	CASRVSQGAGEPFF	TGTGCCAGCAGGGTATCACAGGGAGCCGGGGAGCCGTTTTTT
TRBD1	TRBV12-3/TRBV12-4	TRBJ1-5	many	CASSSTGHNQPQHF	TGTGCCAGCAGTTCGACAGGGCACAATCAGCCCCAGCATTTT
.	TRBV6-1	TRBJ1-2	.	CASSPTWVYYGYTF	TGTGCCAGCAGTCCCACGTGGGTCTACTATGGCTACACCTTC
.	TRBV28	TRBJ2-7	many	CASRDFSYEQYF	TGTGCCAGCCGGGACTTCAGCTACGAGCAGTACTTC
.	TRBV28	TRBJ2-1	many	CASSLMGSTNEQFF	TGTGCCAGCAGTTTGATGGGTAGTACCAATGAGCAGTTCTTC
.	TRBV11-3	TRBJ2-3	many	CASSLRGSDTQYF	TGTGCCAGCAGCTTACGGGGATCAGATACGCAGTATTTT
.	TRBV10-3	TRBJ2-5	many	CAISEPRTVTPEETQYF	TGTGCCATCAGTGAGCCGAGGACCGTGACCCCAGAGGAGACCCAGTACTTC
TRBD1	TRBV13	TRBJ2-7	many	CASSYRGLHSYEQYF	TGTGCCAGCAGCTACAGGGGGCTCCACTCCTACGAGCAGTACTTC
.	TRBV7-9	TRBJ1-3	.	CASSLMWGSGNTIYF	TGTGCCAGCAGCTTAATGTGGGGCTCTGGAAACACCATATATTTT
.	TRBV12-3/TRBV12-4	TRBJ2-3	.	CASSSNPSTDTQYF	TGTGCCAGCAGTTCAAATCCTAGCACAGATACGCAGTATTTT
TRBD1	TRBV15	TRBJ2-1	many	CATSRERDRSYNEQFF	TGTGCCACCAGCAGAGAAAGGGACAGATCCTACAATGAGCAGTTCTTC
.	TRBV28	TRBJ2-1	many	CASQSDSHYNEQFF	TGTGCCAGCCAGTCGGACTCCCACTACAATGAGCAGTTCTTC
.	TRBV2	TRBJ2-2	few	CASSGVQGTGELFF	TGTGCCAGCAGTGGTGTACAGGGAACCGGGGAGCTGTTTTTT
TRBD2	TRBV7-9	TRBJ2-3	many	CASSIGLAEYTDTQYF	TGTGCCAGCAGCATCGGACTAGCGGAATACACAGATACGCAGTATTTT
.	TRBV7-9	TRBJ2-7	few	CASSEGRGEQYF	TGTGCCAGCAGCGAGGGCCGGGGGGAGCAGTACTTC
TRBD2	TRBV11-2	TRBJ2-7	many	CASSSSSGRAYEQYF	TGTGCCAGCAGCTCTAGTAGCGGGAGGGCCTACGAGCAGTACTTC
.	TRBV30	TRBJ2-3	.	CAWNGRGIPDTQYF	TGTGCCTGGAACGGCCGAGGGATACCAGATACGCAGTATTTT
.	TRBV2	TRBJ2-6	few	CASSEGGAGANVLTF	TGTGCCAGCAGTGAAGGAGGCGCTGGGGCCAACGTCCTGACTTTC
.	TRBV6-1	TRBJ2-6	few	CASSTYRGTSSGANVLTF	TGTGCCAGCAGTACCTACCGGGGAACAAGCTCTGGGGCCAACGTCCTGACTTTC
.	TRBV6-1	TRBJ2-1	.	CATREGRRDEQFF	TGTGCCACCCGCGAGGGGCGGAGGGATGAGCAGTTCTTC
.	TRBV30	TRBJ1-1	many	CAWSFSMNTEAFF	TGTGCCTGGAGTTTTTCGATGAACACTGAAGCTTTCTTT
.	TRBV2	TRBJ1-1	many	CASSEPPWNTEAFF	TGTGCCAGCAGTGAACCCCCTTGGAACACTGAAGCTTTCTTT
.	TRBV4-3	TRBJ2-3	.	CASSQDFRGFSTDTQYF	TGCGCCAGCAGCCAAGATTTCCGAGGGTTTAGCACAGATACGCAGTATTTT